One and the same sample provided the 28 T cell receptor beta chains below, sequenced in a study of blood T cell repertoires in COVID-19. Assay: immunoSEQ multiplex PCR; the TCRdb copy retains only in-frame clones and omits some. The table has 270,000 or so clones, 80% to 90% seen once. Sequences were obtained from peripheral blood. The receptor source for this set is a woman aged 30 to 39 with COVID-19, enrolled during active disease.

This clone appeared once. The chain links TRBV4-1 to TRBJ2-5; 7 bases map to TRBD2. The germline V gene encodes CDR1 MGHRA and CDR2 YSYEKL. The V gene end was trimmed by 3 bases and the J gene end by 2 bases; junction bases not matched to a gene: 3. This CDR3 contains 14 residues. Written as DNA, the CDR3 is TGCGCCAGCAGCCAGTCGGGGGGTCAAGAGACCCAGTACTTC. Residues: CASSQSGGQETQYF.

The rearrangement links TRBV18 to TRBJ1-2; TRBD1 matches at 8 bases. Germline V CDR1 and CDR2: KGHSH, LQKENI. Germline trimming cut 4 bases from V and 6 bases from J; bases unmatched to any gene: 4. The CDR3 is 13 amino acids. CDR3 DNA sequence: TGTGCCAGCTCACTAGACAGGGGCAATGGCTACACCTTC. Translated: CASSLDRGNGYTF. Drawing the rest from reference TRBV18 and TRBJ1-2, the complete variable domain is NAGVMQNPRHLVRRRGQEARLRCSPMKGHSHVYWYRQLPEEGLKFMVYLQKENIIDESGMPKERFSAEFPKEGPSILRIQQVVRGDSAAYFCASSLDRGNGYTFGSGTRLTVV.

CDR3 nucleotide sequence: TGTGCCAGCGCTATATCAGGGGAGGAGACCCAGTACTTC. Translating gives CASAISGEETQYF. The chain carries TRBV2 and TRBJ2-5, with D maybe TRBD1 (6 bases). Germline CDR1 SNHLY, CDR2 FYNNEI. The CDR3 runs to 13 residues. V gave up 8 bases and J gave up 5 bases, with 15 bases separating them.

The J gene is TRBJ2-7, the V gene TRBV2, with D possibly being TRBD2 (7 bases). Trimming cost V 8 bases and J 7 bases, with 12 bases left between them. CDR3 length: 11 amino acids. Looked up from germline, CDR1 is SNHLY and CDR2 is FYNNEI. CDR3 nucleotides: TGTGCCAGCGGGGGGGCTGGAGAGCAGTACTTC. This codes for CASGGAGEQYF.

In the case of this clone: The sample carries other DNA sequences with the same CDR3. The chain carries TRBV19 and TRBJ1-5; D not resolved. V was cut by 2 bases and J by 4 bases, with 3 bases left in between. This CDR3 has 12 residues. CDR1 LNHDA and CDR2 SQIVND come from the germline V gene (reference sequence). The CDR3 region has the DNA TGTGCCAGTAGTATATTAAATCAGCCCCAGCATTTT. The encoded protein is CASSILNQPQHF.

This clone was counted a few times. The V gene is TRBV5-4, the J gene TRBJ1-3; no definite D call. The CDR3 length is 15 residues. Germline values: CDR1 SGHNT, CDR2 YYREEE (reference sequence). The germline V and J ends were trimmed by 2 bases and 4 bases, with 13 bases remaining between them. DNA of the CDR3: TGTGCCAGCAGCTTTACAGCCTCGGCGGGAAACACCATATATTTT. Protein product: CASSFTASAGNTIYF.

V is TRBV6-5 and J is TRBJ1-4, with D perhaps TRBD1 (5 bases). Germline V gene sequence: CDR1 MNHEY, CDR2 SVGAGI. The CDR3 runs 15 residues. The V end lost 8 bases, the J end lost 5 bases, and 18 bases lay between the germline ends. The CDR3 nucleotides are TGTGCCAGCCGCCGAGCCGGACAACTGAATGAAAAACTGTTTTTT. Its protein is CASRRAGQLNEKLFF.

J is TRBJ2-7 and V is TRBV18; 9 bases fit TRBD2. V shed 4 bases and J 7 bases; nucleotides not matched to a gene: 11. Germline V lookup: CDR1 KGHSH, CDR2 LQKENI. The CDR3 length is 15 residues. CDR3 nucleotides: TGTGCCAGCTCACTGAGTAGCGGGGGCCCGGGAGAGCAGTACTTC. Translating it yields CASSLSSGGPGEQYF.

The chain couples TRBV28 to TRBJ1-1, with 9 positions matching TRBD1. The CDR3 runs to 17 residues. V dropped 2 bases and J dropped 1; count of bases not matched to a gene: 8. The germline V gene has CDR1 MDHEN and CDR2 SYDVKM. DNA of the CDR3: TGTGCCAGCAGTTTAAGTGTCGGGGGACAGGGGAACACTGAAGCTTTCTTT. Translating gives CASSLSVGGQGNTEAFF.

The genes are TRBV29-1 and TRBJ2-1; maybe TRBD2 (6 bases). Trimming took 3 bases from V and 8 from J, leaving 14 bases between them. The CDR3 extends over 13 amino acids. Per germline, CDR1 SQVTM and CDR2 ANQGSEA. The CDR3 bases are TGCAGCGTTGAGGTGGGGGAGCGGGATGAGCAGTTCTTC. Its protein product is CSVEVGERDEQFF.

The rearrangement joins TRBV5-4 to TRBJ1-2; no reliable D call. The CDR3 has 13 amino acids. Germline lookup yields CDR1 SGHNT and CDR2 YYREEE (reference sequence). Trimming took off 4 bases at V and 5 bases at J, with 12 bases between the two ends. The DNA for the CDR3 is TGTGCCAGCAGCGGAGTCGGGATGTATGGCTACACCTTC. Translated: CASSGVGMYGYTF. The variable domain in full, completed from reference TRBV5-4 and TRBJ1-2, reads ETGVTQSPTHLIKTRGQQVTLRCSSQSGHNTVSWYQQALGQGPQFIFQYYREEENGRGNFPPRFSGLQFPNYSSELNVNALELDDSALYLCASSGVGMYGYTFGSGTRLTVV.

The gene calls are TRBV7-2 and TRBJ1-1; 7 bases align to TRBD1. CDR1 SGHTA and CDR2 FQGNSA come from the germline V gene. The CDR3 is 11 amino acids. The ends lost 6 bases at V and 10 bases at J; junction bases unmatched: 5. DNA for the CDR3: TGTGCCAGCAGGCCAGGGGGGCTAGCTTTCTTT. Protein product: CASRPGGLAFF.

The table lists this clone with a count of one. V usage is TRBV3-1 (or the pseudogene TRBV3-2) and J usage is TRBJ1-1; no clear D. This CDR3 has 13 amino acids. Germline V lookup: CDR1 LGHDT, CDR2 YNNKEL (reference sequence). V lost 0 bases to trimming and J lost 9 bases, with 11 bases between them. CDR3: CASSQDFSVKAFF. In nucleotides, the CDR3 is TGTGCCAGCAGCCAAGATTTCTCGGTAAAAGCTTTCTTT.

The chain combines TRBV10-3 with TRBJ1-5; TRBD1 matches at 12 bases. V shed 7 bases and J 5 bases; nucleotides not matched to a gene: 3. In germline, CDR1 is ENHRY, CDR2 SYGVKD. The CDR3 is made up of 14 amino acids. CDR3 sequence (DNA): TGTGCCATCAAGGGACAGGGGGCTGATCAGCCCCAGCATTTT. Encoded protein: CAIKGQGADQPQHF.

The CDR3 coding sequence is TGTGCCAGCAGCTCCGGACAGGACTATGGCTACACCTTC. This translates into CASSSGQDYGYTF. The V call is TRBV7-8, the J call TRBJ1-2; 7 positions match TRBD1. Germline values: CDR1 SGHVS, CDR2 FQNEAQ. The CDR3 is 13 residues long. V lost 4 bases to trimming and J lost 3 bases; unmatched junction nucleotides: 2.

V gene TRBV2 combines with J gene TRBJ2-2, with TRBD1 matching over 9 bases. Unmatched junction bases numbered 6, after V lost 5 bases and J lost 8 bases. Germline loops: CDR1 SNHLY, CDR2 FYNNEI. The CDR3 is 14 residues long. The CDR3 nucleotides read TGTGCCAGCAGTAGGGACAGGGTGGATGGGGAGCTGTTTTTT. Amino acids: CASSRDRVDGELFF.

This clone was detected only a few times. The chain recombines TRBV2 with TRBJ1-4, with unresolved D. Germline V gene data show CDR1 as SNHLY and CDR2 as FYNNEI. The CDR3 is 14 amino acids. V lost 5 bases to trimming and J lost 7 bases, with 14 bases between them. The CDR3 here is CASSYIVRGEKLFF. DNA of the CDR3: TGTGCCAGCAGTTACATTGTCCGGGGTGAAAAACTGTTTTTT.

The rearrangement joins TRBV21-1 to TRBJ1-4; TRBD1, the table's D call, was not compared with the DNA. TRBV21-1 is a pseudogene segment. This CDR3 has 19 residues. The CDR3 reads CASSKDKAGRLGAYEKLFF. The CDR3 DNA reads TGTGCCAGCAGCAAAGACAAGGCCGGGCGACTGGGGGCTTATGAAAAACTGTTTTTT.

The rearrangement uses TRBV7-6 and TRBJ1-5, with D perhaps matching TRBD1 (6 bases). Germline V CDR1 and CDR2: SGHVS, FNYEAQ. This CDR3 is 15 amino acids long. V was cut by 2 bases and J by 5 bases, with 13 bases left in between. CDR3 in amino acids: CASSLSSGAYQPQHF. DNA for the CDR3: TGTGCCAGCAGCTTATCGTCAGGGGCTTATCAGCCCCAGCATTTT.

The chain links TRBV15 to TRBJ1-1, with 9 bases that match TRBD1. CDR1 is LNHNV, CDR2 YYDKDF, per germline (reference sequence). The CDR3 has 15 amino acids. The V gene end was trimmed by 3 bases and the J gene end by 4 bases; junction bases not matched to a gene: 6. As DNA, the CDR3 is TGTGCCACCAGCAGGGAACAGGGGGCACGCACTGAAGCTTTCTTT. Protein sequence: CATSREQGARTEAFF.

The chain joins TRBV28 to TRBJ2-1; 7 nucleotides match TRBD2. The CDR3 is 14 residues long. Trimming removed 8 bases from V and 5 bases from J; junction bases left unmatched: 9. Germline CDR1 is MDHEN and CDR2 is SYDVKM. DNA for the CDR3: TGTGCCAGCCTCAATGGACTAGTCGACAATGAGCAGTTCTTC. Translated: CASLNGLVDNEQFF.

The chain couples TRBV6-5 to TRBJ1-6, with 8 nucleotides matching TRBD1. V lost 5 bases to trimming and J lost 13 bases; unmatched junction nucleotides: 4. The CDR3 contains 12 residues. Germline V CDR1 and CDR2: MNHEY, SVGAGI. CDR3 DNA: TGTGCCAGCAGTCATCGACAGGGGCCCCTCCACTTT. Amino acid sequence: CASSHRQGPLHF.

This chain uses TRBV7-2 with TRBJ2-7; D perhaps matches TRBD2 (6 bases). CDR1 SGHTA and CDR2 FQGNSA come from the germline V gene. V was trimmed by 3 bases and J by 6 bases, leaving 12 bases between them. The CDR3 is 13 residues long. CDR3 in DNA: TGTGCCAGCAGCTTTCACCCGGGACTCGAGCAGTACTTC. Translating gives CASSFHPGLEQYF.

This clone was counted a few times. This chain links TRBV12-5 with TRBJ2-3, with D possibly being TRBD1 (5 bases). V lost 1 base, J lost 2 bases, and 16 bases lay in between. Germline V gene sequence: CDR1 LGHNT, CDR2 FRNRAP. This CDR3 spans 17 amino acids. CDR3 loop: CASGLGGQTPNTDTQYF. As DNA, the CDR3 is TGTGCTAGTGGTTTGGGTGGACAAACACCAAACACAGATACGCAGTATTTT.

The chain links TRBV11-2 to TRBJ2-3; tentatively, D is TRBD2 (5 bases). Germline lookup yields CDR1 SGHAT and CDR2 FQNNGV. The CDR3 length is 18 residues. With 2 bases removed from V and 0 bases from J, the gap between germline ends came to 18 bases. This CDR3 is CASSLRLHADPSTDTQYF. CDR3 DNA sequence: TGTGCCAGCAGCTTAAGACTACATGCGGACCCTAGCACAGATACGCAGTATTTT.

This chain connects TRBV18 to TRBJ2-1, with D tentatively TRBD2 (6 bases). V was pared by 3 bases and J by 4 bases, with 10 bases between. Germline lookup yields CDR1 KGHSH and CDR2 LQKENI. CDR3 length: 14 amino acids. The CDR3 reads CASSPDGGYNEQFF. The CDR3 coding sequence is TGTGCCAGCTCACCCGACGGGGGATACAATGAGCAGTTCTTC.

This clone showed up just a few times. The CDR3 sequence: CASSQIPGNQPQHF. The CDR3 DNA is TGTGCCAGCAGCCAAATCCCGGGAAACCAGCCCCAGCATTTT. The chain carries TRBV3-1 (or the pseudogene TRBV3-2) and TRBJ1-5; D unclear. V lost 2 bases, J lost 7 bases, and 12 bases lay in between. This CDR3 has 14 residues. Germline assignment: CDR1 LGHDT and CDR2 YNNKEL (reference sequence).

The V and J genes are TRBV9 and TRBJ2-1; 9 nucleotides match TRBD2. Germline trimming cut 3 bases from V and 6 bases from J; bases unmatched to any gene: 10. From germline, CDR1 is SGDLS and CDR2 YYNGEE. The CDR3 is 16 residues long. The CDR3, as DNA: TGTGCCAGCAGCGCGAGAGGACGCGGGGGGGTCAATGAGCAGTTCTTC. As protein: CASSARGRGGVNEQFF.